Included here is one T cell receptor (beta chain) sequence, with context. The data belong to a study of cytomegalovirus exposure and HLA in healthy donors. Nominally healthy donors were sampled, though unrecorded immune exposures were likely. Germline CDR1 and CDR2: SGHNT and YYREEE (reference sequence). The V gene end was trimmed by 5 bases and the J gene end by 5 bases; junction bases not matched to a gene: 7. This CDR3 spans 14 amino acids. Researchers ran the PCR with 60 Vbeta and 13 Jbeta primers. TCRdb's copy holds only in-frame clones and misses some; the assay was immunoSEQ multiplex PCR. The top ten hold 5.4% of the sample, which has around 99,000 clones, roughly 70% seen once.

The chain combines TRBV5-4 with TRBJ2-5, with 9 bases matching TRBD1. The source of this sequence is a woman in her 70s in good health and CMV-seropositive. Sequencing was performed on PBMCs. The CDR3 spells CASSRGQGTETQYF. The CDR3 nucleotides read TGTGCCAGCAGTCGCGGACAGGGGACGGAGACCCAGTACTTC.